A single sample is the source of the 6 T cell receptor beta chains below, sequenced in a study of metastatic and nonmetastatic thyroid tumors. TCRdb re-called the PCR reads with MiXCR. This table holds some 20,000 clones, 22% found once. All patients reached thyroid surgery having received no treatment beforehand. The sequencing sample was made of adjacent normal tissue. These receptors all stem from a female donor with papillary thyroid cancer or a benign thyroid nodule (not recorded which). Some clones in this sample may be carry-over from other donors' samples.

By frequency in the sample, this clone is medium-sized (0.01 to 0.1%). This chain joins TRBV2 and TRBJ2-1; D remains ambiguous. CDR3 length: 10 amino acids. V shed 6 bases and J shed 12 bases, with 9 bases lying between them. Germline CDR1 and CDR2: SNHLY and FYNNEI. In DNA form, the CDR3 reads TGTGCCAGCAGCTCGACAAGGCAGTTCTTC. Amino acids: CASSSTRQFF.

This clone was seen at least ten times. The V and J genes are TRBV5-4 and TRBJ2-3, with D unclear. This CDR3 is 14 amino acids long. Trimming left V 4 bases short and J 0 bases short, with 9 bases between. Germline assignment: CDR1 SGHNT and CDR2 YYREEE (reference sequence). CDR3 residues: CASSPSGSTDTQYF. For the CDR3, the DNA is TGTGCCAGCAGCCCCTCCGGTAGCACAGATACGCAGTATTTT.

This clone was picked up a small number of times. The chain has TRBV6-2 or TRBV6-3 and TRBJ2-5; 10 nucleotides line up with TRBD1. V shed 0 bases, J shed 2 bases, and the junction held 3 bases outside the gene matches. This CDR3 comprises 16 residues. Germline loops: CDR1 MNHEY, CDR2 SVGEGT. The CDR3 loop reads CASSYSGTGAQETQYF. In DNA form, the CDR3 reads TGTGCCAGCAGTTACTCCGGGACAGGGGCACAAGAGACCCAGTACTTC.

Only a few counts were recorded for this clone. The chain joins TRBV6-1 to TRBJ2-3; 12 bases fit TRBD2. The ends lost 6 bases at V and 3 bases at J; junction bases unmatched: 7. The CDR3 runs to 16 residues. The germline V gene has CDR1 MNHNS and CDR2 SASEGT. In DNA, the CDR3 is TGTGCCAGCAGCATAAGACTAGCGGGAGAAACAGATACGCAGTATTTT. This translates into CASSIRLAGETDTQYF.

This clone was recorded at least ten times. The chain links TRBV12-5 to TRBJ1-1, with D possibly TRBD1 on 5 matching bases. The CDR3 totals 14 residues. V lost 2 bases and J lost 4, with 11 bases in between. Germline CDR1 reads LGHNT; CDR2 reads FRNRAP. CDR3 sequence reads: CASGLTGGGTEAFF. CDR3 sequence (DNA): TGTGCTAGTGGTTTGACCGGGGGAGGCACTGAAGCTTTCTTT.

The CDR3 region has the DNA TGTGCCAGCAGTTATGGCAGGACCCTCTCCTACGAGCAGTACTTC. As protein: CASSYGRTLSYEQYF. The rearrangement links TRBV12-3 or TRBV12-4 to TRBJ2-7, with unresolved D. The V and J ends lost 4 bases and 0 bases respectively, with 13 bases between them. This CDR3 region has 15 residues.